This TCR beta chain was retrieved from a study of T cells in Graves' hyperthyroidism and ophthalmopathy. Overall study context: Before any treatment, at initial diagnosis, peripheral blood was collected.

TCR beta CDR3 regions were amplified from RNA transcripts. HTBI primers were used for first-round RT-PCR of the TCR CDR3. TCRdb processed the multiplex PCR reads anew with MiXCR; each CDR3 protein has one entry. The sample shows 400,000 to 500,000 distinct CDR3 sequences, roughly 15% of them seen only once. The table lists this clonotype with a few counts. CDR1 and CDR2 (germline): SGHVS, FQNEAQ. Trimming shortened V by 1 base and J by 0 bases, and 13 bases separated the two germline ends. The CDR3 contains 18 residues. The receptor was derived from a woman between 18 and 29 years old with Graves' hyperthyroidism. This chain connects TRBV7-8 to TRBJ2-6; unclear D gene. Specimen: blood. CDR3 amino acids: CASSLGFNSISGANVLTF. Written as DNA, the CDR3 is TGTGCCAGCAGCTTAGGGTTTAACAGTATCTCTGGGGCCAACGTCCTGACTTTC.